This T cell receptor beta chain was found in a study of cytomegalovirus exposure and HLA in healthy donors. Per germline, CDR1 SEHNR and CDR2 FQNEAQ (reference sequence). V was trimmed by 0 bases and J by 0 bases, leaving 9 bases between them. This CDR3 is 16 amino acids long. Study-level points and caveats: Both high specificity and high sensitivity reportedly marked the classifier's diagnosis of cytomegalovirus status.

Worth noting for this clone: The antigen is not known.

The PCR used 60 Vbeta and 13 Jbeta primers. Clones were sequenced by immunoSEQ multiplex PCR, and TCRdb holds only the in-frame ones, with some missing. The sample contains roughly 230,000 clones, approximately 81% of which appear only once. The rearrangement joins TRBV7-9 to TRBJ2-4, with D possibly matching TRBD1 (6 bases). The sample was PBMCs. The clonotype comes from a girl aged 2 to 10 in good health and CMV-seronegative. Here the CDR3 reads CASSLATGLAKNIQYF. The CDR3 DNA reads as TGTGCCAGCAGCTTAGCGACAGGATTAGCCAAAAACATTCAGTACTTC.